The clone carrying this T cell receptor beta chain was observed a few times. Clones were read by immunoSEQ multiplex PCR, and TCRdb kept only the in-frame ones, dropping some. This table has 90,000 or so clones, around 89% appearing once. The CDR3 runs 16 residues. The germline CDR1 and CDR2 sequences are SGDLS and YYNGEE. The ends lost 3 bases at V and 10 bases at J; junction bases unmatched: 15. Described time point: pretreatment peripheral blood. Patients presented with locally advanced or metastatic urothelial carcinoma. The data belong to a study of PD-L1 blockade in urothelial cancer. V gene TRBV9 combines with J gene TRBJ1-2; TRBD1 matches 10 bases. This clonotype originated in a woman older than 75 with urothelial cancer. This specimen was PBMCs, taken around atezolizumab (anti-PD-L1) treatment. CDR3 amino acids: CASSANSSPGTGDYTF. CDR3 DNA: TGTGCCAGCAGCGCGAACTCAAGTCCCGGGACAGGGGACTACACCTTC.